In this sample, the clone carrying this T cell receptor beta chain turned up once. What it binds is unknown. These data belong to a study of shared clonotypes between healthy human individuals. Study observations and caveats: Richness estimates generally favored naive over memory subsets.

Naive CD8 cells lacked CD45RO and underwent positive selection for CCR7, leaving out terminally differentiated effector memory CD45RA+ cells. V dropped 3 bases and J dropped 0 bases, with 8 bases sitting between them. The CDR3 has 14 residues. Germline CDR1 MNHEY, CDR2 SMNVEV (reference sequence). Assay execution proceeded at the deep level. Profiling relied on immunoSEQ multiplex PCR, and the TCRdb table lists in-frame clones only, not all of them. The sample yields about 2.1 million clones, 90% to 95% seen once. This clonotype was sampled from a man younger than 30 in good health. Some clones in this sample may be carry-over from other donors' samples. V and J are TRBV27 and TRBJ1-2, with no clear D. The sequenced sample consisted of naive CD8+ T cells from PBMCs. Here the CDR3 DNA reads TGTGCCAGCAGTTTCTGGGGAGCTAACTATGGCTACACCTTC. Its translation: CASSFWGANYGYTF.